The 23 T cell receptor beta chains below all came from one sample that was sequenced in a study of shared clonotypes between healthy human individuals. The data were produced by immunoSEQ multiplex PCR, yet TCRdb's version contains in-frame clones alone and is incomplete. This table has more than 1,200,000 clones, around 98.5% appearing once. The sequencing input was naive CD4+ T cells sorted from blood. Noted subset: CD45RA+ positively selected. These TCRs come from a man aged 30-40 years in good health.

The chain employs TRBV2 and TRBJ2-3; D is unresolved. Trimming removed 4 bases at V and 3 bases at J, with 8 bases between. This CDR3 is 13 amino acids long. Germline-derived CDR1 and CDR2 are SNHLY and FYNNEI. CDR3 sequence reads: CASSAPVTDTQYF. The CDR3 region has the DNA TGTGCCAGCAGTGCCCCAGTTACAGATACGCAGTATTTT.

The chain couples TRBV27 to TRBJ2-7; 8 positions match TRBD2. V was clipped by 9 bases and J by 6 bases; unmatched bases: 16. The CDR3 is 15 residues long. The germline CDR1 and CDR2 sequences are MNHEY and SMNVEV (reference sequence). The CDR3 region has the DNA TGTGCCAGTTCGGGGGGGCGGGAGTTCTCATCCGAGCAGTACTTC. Its translation is CASSGGREFSSEQYF.

This sequence joins TRBV9 and TRBJ1-1; D is unclear. The germline V and J ends were trimmed by 0 bases and 1 base, with 7 bases remaining between them. CDR3 length: 14 residues. Per the germline V gene, CDR1 is SGDLS and CDR2 is YYNGEE. This chain's CDR3 is CASSVASQNTEAFF. The CDR3 nucleotides are TGTGCCAGCAGCGTAGCTTCACAGAACACTGAAGCTTTCTTT.

This clone was picked up one time. The gene calls are TRBV19 and TRBJ2-7, with 9 nucleotides matching TRBD2. Germline loops: CDR1 LNHDA, CDR2 SQIVND (reference sequence). This CDR3 region has 14 residues. After removal of 3 bases from V and 2 bases from J, the junction contained 2 bases not matched to a gene. CDR3 loop: CASSIVAGAYEQYF. As DNA, the CDR3 is TGTGCCAGTAGTATCGTAGCGGGAGCCTACGAGCAGTACTTC.

The chain couples TRBV28 to TRBJ1-5; D might be TRBD1 (6 bases). V was clipped by 7 bases and J by 11 bases, with 15 bases between them. CDR1 is MDHEN, CDR2 SYDVKM, per germline. CDR3 length: 12 amino acids. The CDR3 nucleotides are TGTGCCAGCACTAGGGGGGTATCAGCCCAGCATTTT. Translating it yields CASTRGVSAQHF.

The chain couples TRBV10-2 to TRBJ2-4, with TRBD1 as a possible D gene (6 bases). There are 15 residues in the CDR3. V lost 0 bases and J 4 bases, leaving 10 bases between the germline ends. Germline V gives CDR1 WSHSY, CDR2 SAAADI. The CDR3 bases are TGCGCCAGCAGTGAGTCGATACAGGGAAAAAACATTCAGTACTTC. It specifies CASSESIQGKNIQYF.

The chain links TRBV5-1 to TRBJ1-5; TRBD1 might be the D (5 bases). The CDR3 is 15 amino acids. The V end was cut by 0 bases, the J end by 8 bases, with 15 bases between. The germline V gene has CDR1 SGHRS and CDR2 YFSETQ. CDR3 bases: TGCGCCAGCAGCTTGGCGGGACCCTCGTCGGAGCCCCAGCATTTT. This encodes CASSLAGPSSEPQHF. Full variable domain (remainder filled in from reference TRBV5-1 and TRBJ1-5): KAGVTQTPRYLIKTRGQQVTLSCSPISGHRSVSWYQQTPGQGLQFLFEYFSETQRNKGNFPGRFSGRQFSNSRSEMNVSTLELGDSALYLCASSLAGPSSEPQHFGDGTRLSIL.

The genes are TRBV6-1 and TRBJ1-2; D is undetermined. V dropped 3 bases and J dropped 0 bases, with 5 bases sitting between them. The germline gives CDR1 MNHNS, CDR2 SASEGT. The CDR3 is made up of 13 amino acids. The CDR3 DNA sequence: TGTGCCAGCAGTGACAGTTCTAACTATGGCTACACCTTC. Translating it yields CASSDSSNYGYTF.

This clone occurred once. The rearrangement uses TRBV2 and TRBJ2-7; 10 bases fit TRBD1. Germline trimming cut 2 bases from V and 3 bases from J; bases unmatched to any gene: 10. Germline V gene data show CDR1 as SNHLY and CDR2 as FYNNEI. This CDR3 has 17 residues. The DNA of the CDR3 is TGTGCCAGCAGTGAACCGTCGTTAGGGACAGGGGTCTACGAGCAGTACTTC. Protein sequence: CASSEPSLGTGVYEQYF. Complete variable domain (other parts from reference TRBV2 and TRBJ2-7): EPEVTQTPSHQVTQMGQEVILRCVPISNHLYFYWYRQILGQKVEFLVSFYNNEISEKSEIFDDQFSVERPDGSNFTLKIRSTKLEDSAMYFCASSEPSLGTGVYEQYFGPGTRLTVT.

The J gene is TRBJ2-3, the V gene TRBV7-9, with D perhaps TRBD2 (6 bases). Germline V gene lookup returns CDR1 SEHNR and CDR2 FQNEAQ (reference sequence). Trimming took off 5 bases at V and 3 bases at J, with 21 bases between the two ends. This CDR3 is built from 17 residues. CDR3 nucleotides: TGTGCCAGCAGCCCAGGCATGGCGGGAATTTGGACAGATACGCAGTATTTT. It codes for CASSPGMAGIWTDTQYF.

As to this clone: The sample contains more than one DNA sequence encoding this CDR3. The V gene is TRBV5-1, the J gene TRBJ1-1, with D possibly TRBD1 on 5 matching bases. This CDR3 has 15 amino acids. V was clipped by 4 bases and J by 3 bases, with 16 bases between them. The germline CDR1 and CDR2 sequences are SGHRS and YFSETQ. CDR3 sequence (DNA): TGCGCCAGCAGCCTGGCAGGCAGGGTCGACACTGAAGCTTTCTTT. Amino acids: CASSLAGRVDTEAFF.

The CDR3 loop is CASTSRRGYTF. Here the CDR3 DNA reads TGTGCCAGCACCTCACGACGGGGCTACACCTTC. The chain joins TRBV28 to TRBJ1-2; no clear D. Per germline, CDR1 MDHEN and CDR2 SYDVKM. Trimming cost V 7 bases and J 8 bases, with 11 bases left between them. The CDR3 covers 11 residues.

The chain uses TRBV5-4 and TRBJ2-1, with TRBD1 identical over 8 bases. The CDR3 is 15 amino acids. Trimming removed 5 bases from V and 0 bases from J; junction bases left unmatched: 4. Germline V gene lookup returns CDR1 SGHNT and CDR2 YYREEE (reference sequence). CDR3 sequence: CASRNTGGSYNEQFF. In DNA, the CDR3 is TGTGCCAGCAGGAACACAGGGGGCTCCTACAATGAGCAGTTCTTC.

The chain combines TRBV7-2 with TRBJ2-1; tentative D call: TRBD2 (7 bases). Trimming removed 6 bases at V and 9 bases at J, with 24 bases between. The CDR3 spans 16 residues. Germline-derived CDR1 and CDR2 are SGHTA and FQGNSA. CDR3 amino acids: CASSRPSGVGGGEQFF. As DNA, the CDR3 is TGTGCCAGCAGTCGGCCTTCGGGAGTGGGAGGGGGTGAGCAGTTCTTC. The full variable domain, rest sourced from reference TRBV7-2 and TRBJ2-1, is GAGVSQSPSNKVTEKGKDVELRCDPISGHTALYWYRQSLGQGLEFLIYFQGNSAPDKSGLPSDRFSAERTGGSVSTLTIQRTQQEDSAVYLCASSRPSGVGGGEQFFGPGTRLTVL.

The chain carries TRBV29-1 and TRBJ1-1; TRBD1 might be the D (5 bases). V lost 8 bases to trimming and J lost 2 bases, with 15 bases between them. This CDR3 region has 13 residues. The germline V gene encodes CDR1 SQVTM and CDR2 ANQGSEA. CDR3 region: CSSLGGTNTEAFF. The CDR3 nucleotides are TGCAGCTCCCTCGGGGGGACTAACACTGAAGCTTTCTTT. Complete variable domain (other parts from reference TRBV29-1 and TRBJ1-1): SAVISQKPSRDICQRGTSLTIQCQVDSQVTMMFWYRQQPGQSLTLIATANQGSEATYESGFVIDKFPISRPNLTFSTLTVSNMSPEDSSIYLCSSLGGTNTEAFFGQGTRLTVV.

The chain employs TRBV2 and TRBJ2-1; no reliable D call. Germline assignment: CDR1 SNHLY and CDR2 FYNNEI. There are 13 residues in the CDR3. V shed 6 bases and J shed 1 base, with 7 bases lying between them. The CDR3 DNA sequence: TGTGCCAGCAGGGCTTTGTCCTACAATGAGCAGTTCTTC. It is translated as CASRALSYNEQFF.

This chain joins TRBV7-9 and TRBJ1-1; perhaps TRBD1 as D (6 bases). V lost 6 bases and J lost 1, with 9 bases in between. Germline V CDR1 and CDR2: SEHNR, FQNEAQ (reference sequence). The CDR3 sequence is 13 residues long. This CDR3 is CASSDRRNTEAFF. The CDR3 coding sequence is TGTGCCAGCAGTGACAGGAGGAACACTGAAGCTTTCTTT.

This rearrangement joins TRBV27 to TRBJ2-2; D gene unclear. V dropped 2 bases and J dropped 7 bases, with 11 bases sitting between them. The germline gives CDR1 MNHEY, CDR2 SMNVEV (reference sequence). The CDR3 spans 14 residues. For the CDR3, the DNA is TGTGCCAGCAGTTTAGGTAGTCGAGTCGGGGAGCTGTTTTTT. This gives the protein CASSLGSRVGELFF.

The CDR3 spells CASSLFGLGLLDEQFF. CDR3 sequence (DNA): TGCGCCAGCAGCTTGTTCGGGTTGGGGCTTCTCGATGAGCAGTTCTTC. This chain connects TRBV5-1 to TRBJ2-1; possible D gene TRBD1, 5 bases. Trimming shortened V by 1 base and J by 8 bases, and 19 bases separated the two germline ends. Germline CDR1 and CDR2: SGHRS and YFSETQ. The CDR3 has 16 residues. The variable domain in full, with the rest retrieved from reference TRBV5-1 and TRBJ2-1, is KAGVTQTPRYLIKTRGQQVTLSCSPISGHRSVSWYQQTPGQGLQFLFEYFSETQRNKGNFPGRFSGRQFSNSRSEMNVSTLELGDSALYLCASSLFGLGLLDEQFFGPGTRLTVL.

The gene calls are TRBV2 and TRBJ2-7; D gene unclear. V lost 0 bases to trimming and J lost 5 bases, with 17 bases between them. The CDR3 runs to 16 residues. Germline V gives CDR1 SNHLY, CDR2 FYNNEI. CDR3 coding DNA: TGTGCCAGCAGTGAAGCGCTTCTGGGCGTTCTGCACGAGCAGTACTTC. As protein: CASSEALLGVLHEQYF.

This chain connects TRBV7-3 to TRBJ2-1; possibly TRBD2 for D (5 bases). Germline CDR1 reads SGHTA; CDR2 reads FQGTGA. The CDR3 runs 15 residues. Between the trimmed V and J ends, which lost 5 bases and 3 bases, there was a span of 14 bases. The CDR3 here is CASSLREKVYNEQFF. The CDR3 DNA is TGTGCCAGCAGCCTCCGGGAAAAGGTCTACAATGAGCAGTTCTTC.

This clone was counted once. The V gene is TRBV10-3, the J gene TRBJ1-5; TRBD1 aligns across 9 bases. CDR1 is ENHRY, CDR2 SYGVKD, per germline. With V trimmed by 6 bases and J by 2 bases, 8 bases remained unmatched. This CDR3 has 16 amino acids. CDR3 residues: CAISEQGAVGNQPQHF. The CDR3 DNA follows: TGTGCCATCAGCGAACAGGGGGCGGTGGGCAATCAGCCCCAGCATTTT.

This chain joins TRBV7-8 and TRBJ1-4; tentatively, D is TRBD1 (5 bases). V was trimmed by 3 bases and J by 0 bases, leaving 11 bases between them. This CDR3 contains 16 residues. Germline V lookup: CDR1 SGHVS, CDR2 FQNEAQ. CDR3 sequence (DNA): TGTGCCAGCAGCTTGGCGACAGTTGCAACTAATGAAAAACTGTTTTTT. The encoded protein is CASSLATVATNEKLFF.